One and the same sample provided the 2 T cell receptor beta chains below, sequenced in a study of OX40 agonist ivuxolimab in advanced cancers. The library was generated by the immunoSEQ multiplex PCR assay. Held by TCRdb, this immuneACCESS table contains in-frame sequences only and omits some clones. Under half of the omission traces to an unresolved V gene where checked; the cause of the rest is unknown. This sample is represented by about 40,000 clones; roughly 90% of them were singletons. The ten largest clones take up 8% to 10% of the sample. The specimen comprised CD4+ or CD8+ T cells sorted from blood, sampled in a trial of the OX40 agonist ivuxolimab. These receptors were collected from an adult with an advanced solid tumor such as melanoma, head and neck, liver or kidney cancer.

The CDR3 protein is CASSYYRAGQPQHF. CDR3 nucleotide sequence: TGTGCCAGCAGTTATTACAGGGCTGGTCAGCCCCAGCATTTT. The V and J genes are TRBV6-5 and TRBJ1-5, with D possibly TRBD1 on 6 matching bases. The germline V and J ends were trimmed by 3 bases and 6 bases, with 12 bases remaining between them. CDR1 and CDR2 (germline): MNHEY, SVGAGI. The CDR3 is made up of 14 amino acids.

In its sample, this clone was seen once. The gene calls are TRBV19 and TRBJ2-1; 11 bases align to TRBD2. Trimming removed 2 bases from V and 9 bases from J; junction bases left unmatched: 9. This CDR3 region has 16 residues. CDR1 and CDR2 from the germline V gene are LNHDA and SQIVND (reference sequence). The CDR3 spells CASSINIGLAGGEQFF. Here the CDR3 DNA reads TGTGCCAGTAGTATAAATATAGGGCTAGCGGGAGGTGAGCAGTTCTTC. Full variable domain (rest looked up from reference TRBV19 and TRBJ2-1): DGGITQSPKYLFRKEGQNVTLSCEQNLNHDAMYWYRQDPGQGLRLIYYSQIVNDFQKGDIAEGYSVSREKKESFPLTVTSAQKNPTAFYLCASSINIGLAGGEQFFGPGTRLTVL.